This T cell receptor (beta chain) was sequenced in a study of blood T cell repertoires in COVID-19. Study-level background: The United States, Italy and Spain were the sources of the acute and convalescent COVID-19 samples. The analysed material was cDNA or gDNA that came from T cells, B-cell-depleted T cells, or PBMCs.

CDR3 size: 15 residues. The V gene lost 0 bases and the J gene lost 4 bases, with 13 bases spanning the gap. Per the germline V gene, CDR1 is SGHRS and CDR2 is YFSETQ. Authors' methods: Quantification of nucleated cells was approximated via reference gene primer amplification. The repertoire was sequenced with immunoSEQ multiplex PCR; TCRdb's copy has only in-frame clones and lacks some. D and trimming were read from the DNA, whereas the V and J calls and clone size are those reported in that table. The data contain roughly 120,000 clones, more than 75% of them singletons. The source material was peripheral blood. This clonotype was sampled from a middle-aged woman with acute or convalescent COVID-19. The V gene is TRBV5-1, the J gene TRBJ1-1; possible D gene TRBD1, 5 bases. The CDR3: CASSLAPTETTEAFF. CDR3 sequence (DNA): TGCGCCAGCAGCTTGGCCCCGACAGAGACCACTGAAGCTTTCTTT.